One sample yielded the 20 T cell receptor beta chains listed below, sequenced in a study of early T cells in non-severe SARS-CoV-2 infection. TCRdb re-analysed the 5' RACE reads in MiXCR, keeping a single row per CDR3 protein. Among around 55,000 distinct CDR3 sequences, approximately 13% were seen once, and the ten largest hold around 3.5%. Sample: whole blood. The receptors derive from an adult who was a healthcare worker with PCR-confirmed SARS-CoV-2 infection or an uninfected control (not recorded which).

The chain recombines TRBV27 with TRBJ2-7, with 10 bases aligning to TRBD1. This CDR3 has 17 residues. The V gene's germline CDR1 is MNHEY and CDR2 SMNVEV (reference sequence). Trimming at V came to 6 bases and at J to 7 bases, leaving 18 bases not matched to a gene. The CDR3 DNA follows: TGTGCCAGCAGCTCCAGGGACAGGGGCCACCTAATGTGGGAGCAGTACTTC. Translation gives CASSSRDRGHLMWEQYF.

This clonotype was detected only a few times. V and J are TRBV20-1 and TRBJ2-3, with D possibly matching TRBD2 (6 bases). Germline V gene sequence: CDR1 DFQATT, CDR2 SNEGSKA (reference sequence). V lost 6 bases, J lost 0 bases, and 16 bases lay in between. This CDR3 is 15 amino acids long. The CDR3 region has the DNA TGCAGTGCACAAAGAGAGGGGACTAGCACAGATACGCAGTATTTT. It is translated as CSAQREGTSTDTQYF.

This clonotype came up many times. The chain has TRBV6-1 and TRBJ1-1, with TRBD1 matching over 8 bases. The J segment lost 10 bases and the V segment lost 4 bases, leaving 5 bases of the junction unmatched. Germline V gene data show CDR1 as MNHNS and CDR2 as SASEGT. The CDR3 runs to 12 residues. In DNA form, the CDR3 reads TGTGCCAGCAGTGGGACAGGGAGTAGAGCTTTCTTT. Translated: CASSGTGSRAFF.

This clonotype was recorded a few times. The V and J genes are TRBV18 and TRBJ1-1; no clear D gene. CDR1 KGHSH and CDR2 LQKENI come from the germline V gene. V gave up 3 bases and J gave up 3 bases, with 8 bases separating them. The length of the CDR3 is 13 residues. The CDR3 spells CASSPERDTEAFF. CDR3 coding DNA: TGTGCCAGCTCACCCGAACGGGACACTGAAGCTTTCTTT.

This clonotype was picked up many times. This rearrangement joins TRBV6-5 to TRBJ2-5; 8 bases are shared with TRBD1. The CDR3 totals 14 residues. The V and J ends lost 2 bases and 5 bases, in that order; junction bases with no gene match: 4. Per the germline V gene, CDR1 is MNHEY and CDR2 is SVGAGI. CDR3 amino acids: CASSYPGGGETQYF. The DNA for the CDR3 is TGTGCCAGCAGTTACCCAGGGGGCGGGGAGACCCAGTACTTC.

This clonotype was counted a few times. DNA of the CDR3: TGTGCCAGCAGCCCGGCTTTAGCGGGAGGGCTTGATGAGCAGTTCTTC. This translates into CASSPALAGGLDEQFF. V is TRBV7-7 and J is TRBJ2-1; 11 nucleotides agree with TRBD2. This CDR3 has 16 residues. V shed 5 bases, J shed 8 bases, and the junction held 11 bases outside the gene matches. CDR1 is SSHAT, CDR2 FNYEAQ, per germline (reference sequence).

There are many counts of this clonotype. V usage is TRBV7-6 and J usage is TRBJ2-1, with 8 bases identical to TRBD2. Germline V gene lookup returns CDR1 SGHVS and CDR2 FNYEAQ. V lost 5 bases to trimming and J lost 2 bases; unmatched junction nucleotides: 11. This CDR3 comprises 17 residues. CDR3 amino acids: CASSPRGSGTTYNEQFF. CDR3 nucleotides: TGTGCCAGCAGCCCTCGGGGTAGCGGGACTACCTACAATGAGCAGTTCTTC.

This clonotype was seen at least ten times. The chain has TRBV2 and TRBJ1-6; TRBD1 is a possible D gene (6 bases). The CDR3 is made up of 15 amino acids. Germline values: CDR1 SNHLY, CDR2 FYNNEI. V lost 6 bases to trimming and J lost 7 bases, with 16 bases between them. This CDR3 is CASRAPDSLNSPLHF. CDR3 in DNA: TGTGCCAGCAGAGCGCCGGACAGCCTGAATTCACCCCTCCACTTT.

V gene TRBV20-1 combines with J gene TRBJ1-1; no clear D. Germline CDR1 DFQATT, CDR2 SNEGSKA (reference sequence). V gave up 1 base and J gave up 0 bases, with 9 bases separating them. The CDR3 is made up of 14 amino acids. CDR3 in amino acids: CSARVRTVNTEAFF. Here the CDR3 DNA reads TGCAGTGCTAGAGTCCGGACGGTGAACACTGAAGCTTTCTTT.

A few counts support this clonotype. The J gene is TRBJ2-7, the V gene TRBV11-2, with D possibly being TRBD2 (6 bases). Germline V gives CDR1 SGHAT, CDR2 FQNNGV. The germline V and J ends were trimmed by 5 bases and 2 bases, with 25 bases remaining between them. This CDR3 spans 18 amino acids. CDR3 DNA: TGTGCCAGCAGCCGAACCAGCCGGTCTAGCGTTCGCGCCTACGAGCAGTACTTC. It encodes CASSRTSRSSVRAYEQYF.

V and J are TRBV5-1 and TRBJ2-1, with 7 bases identical to TRBD2. The CDR3 is 14 residues long. Looked up from germline, CDR1 is SGHRS and CDR2 is YFSETQ. Losses at the gene ends were 2 bases for V and 6 bases for J; bases not matched to a gene: 5. DNA for the CDR3: TGCGCCAGCAGCTTCGTTGGGACTACCAATGAGCAGTTCTTC. This gives the protein CASSFVGTTNEQFF.

This clonotype was counted only a few times. Mismatch with germline at one junction end may stem from a read error. The rearrangement links TRBV3-1 to TRBJ1-1; D gene unclear. Per germline, CDR1 LGHDT and CDR2 YNNKEL (reference sequence). This CDR3 contains 14 residues. The CDR3 sequence is CASSQSVDRPEAFF. CDR3 coding DNA: TGTGCCAGCAGCCAATCGGTCGACCGTCCTGAGGCTTTCTTT. The variable domain in full, completed from reference TRBV3-1 and TRBJ1-1, reads DTAVSQTPKYLVTQMGNDKSIKCEQNLGHDTMYWYKQDSKKFLKIMFSYNNKELIINETVPNRFSPKSPDKAHLNLHINSLELGDSAVYFCASSQSVDRPEAFFGQGTRLTVV.

This clonotype was seen repeatedly, ten times or more. This chain uses TRBV5-5 with TRBJ2-1; 10 nucleotides agree with TRBD2. Germline-derived CDR1 and CDR2 are SGHKS and YYEKEE (reference sequence). The CDR3 length is 19 residues. Losses at the gene ends were 4 bases for V and 6 bases for J; bases not matched to a gene: 19. The CDR3 bases are TGTGCCAGCAGCATACTTGTTGAGCGGGAGGGCGGGTTGTTCAATGAGCAGTTCTTC. This codes for CASSILVEREGGLFNEQFF.

Regarding this clonotype: At one boundary the junction diverges from the germline segment, which might be a read error. J is TRBJ1-5 and V is TRBV27; D remains ambiguous. This CDR3 is built from 13 residues. Germline loops: CDR1 MNHEY, CDR2 SMNVEV (reference sequence). The CDR3 loop is CVSSSRGSQPQHF. CDR3 bases: TGTGTCAGCAGTTCGAGAGGGAGCCAGCCCCAGCATTTT.

This clonotype was found once. The V gene is TRBV28, the J gene TRBJ1-5, with D maybe TRBD1 (5 bases). The germline V gene has CDR1 MDHEN and CDR2 SYDVKM. V was trimmed by 3 bases and J by 4 bases, leaving 13 bases between them. The CDR3 contains 15 residues. In DNA, the CDR3 is TGTGCCAGCAGTTTGATAGGTGGGGGGAATCAGCCCCAGCATTTT. It translates to CASSLIGGGNQPQHF.

This clonotype has at least ten counts. The chain combines TRBV18 with TRBJ2-7; D might be TRBD1 or TRBD2, each matching 5 bases. V gave up 6 bases and J gave up 7 bases, with 10 bases separating them. Germline V gene lookup returns CDR1 KGHSH and CDR2 LQKENI. The CDR3 totals 11 residues. The CDR3, as DNA: TGTGCCAGCTCCCGGGACCTGGAGCAGTACTTC. This gives the protein CASSRDLEQYF. The whole variable domain, filled in from reference TRBV18 and TRBJ2-7, reads NAGVMQNPRHLVRRRGQEARLRCSPMKGHSHVYWYRQLPEEGLKFMVYLQKENIIDESGMPKERFSAEFPKEGPSILRIQQVVRGDSAAYFCASSRDLEQYFGPGTRLTVT.

In this sample, this clonotype turned up many times. The J gene is TRBJ2-2, the V gene TRBV6-6, with 9 bases lining up with TRBD1. J gave up 8 bases and V 6 bases, and 4 bases lay outside the gene matches. CDR1 is MNHNY and CDR2 is SVGAGI in the germline V gene (reference sequence). The CDR3 sequence is 13 residues long. Here the CDR3 DNA reads TGTGCCAGCAGGATACAGGGGGCTGGGGAGCTGTTTTTT. As protein: CASRIQGAGELFF.

This clonotype was found many times. The chain joins TRBV30 to TRBJ1-6; D is ambiguous. This CDR3 region has 15 residues. The V and J ends lost 2 bases and 4 bases respectively, with 12 bases between them. Per germline, CDR1 GTSNPN and CDR2 SVGIG (reference sequence). Here the CDR3 DNA reads TGTGCCTGGAGTATCCCGGGATTTTATAATTCACCCCTCCACTTT. Protein: CAWSIPGFYNSPLHF. The full variable domain, with the rest looked up from reference TRBV30 and TRBJ1-6, is SQTIHQWPATLVQPVGSPLSLECTVEGTSNPNLYWYRQAAGRGLQLLFYSVGIGQISSEVPQNLSASRPQDRQFILSSKKLLLSDSGFYLCAWSIPGFYNSPLHFGNGTRLTVT.

Many counts were recorded for this clonotype. This chain uses TRBV7-9 with TRBJ2-1; possibly TRBD2 for D (7 bases). The CDR3 covers 16 residues. Trimming took 5 bases from V and 0 from J, leaving 14 bases between them. Looked up from germline, CDR1 is SEHNR and CDR2 is FQNEAQ (reference sequence). The CDR3 DNA follows: TGTGCCAGCAGCCCGAGGGGGGGTCTCTCCTACAATGAGCAGTTCTTC. Amino acids: CASSPRGGLSYNEQFF.

This clonotype was observed a few times. This chain connects TRBV7-8 to TRBJ2-2; the D call may be TRBD1 or TRBD2 (5 bases each). Germline V gene data show CDR1 as SGHVS and CDR2 as FQNEAQ. Trimming took off 5 bases at V and 7 bases at J, with 20 bases between the two ends. This CDR3 contains 16 residues. The CDR3 DNA reads as TGTGCCAGCAGCCCAAAAGGGGACGTGCCCCGCGGGGAGCTGTTTTTT. Protein sequence: CASSPKGDVPRGELFF.